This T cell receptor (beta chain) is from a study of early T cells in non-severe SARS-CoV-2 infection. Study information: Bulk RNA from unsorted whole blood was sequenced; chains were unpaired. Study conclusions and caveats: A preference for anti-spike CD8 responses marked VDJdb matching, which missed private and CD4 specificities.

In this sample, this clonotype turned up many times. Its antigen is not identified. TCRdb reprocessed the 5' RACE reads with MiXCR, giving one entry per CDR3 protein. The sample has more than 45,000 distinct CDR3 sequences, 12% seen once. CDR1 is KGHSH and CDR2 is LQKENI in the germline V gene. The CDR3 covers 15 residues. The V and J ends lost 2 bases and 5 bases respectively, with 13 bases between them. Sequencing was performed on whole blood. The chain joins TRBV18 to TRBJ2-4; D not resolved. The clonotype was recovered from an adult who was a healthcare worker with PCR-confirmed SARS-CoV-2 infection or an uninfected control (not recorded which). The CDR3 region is CASSPSRATQNIQYF. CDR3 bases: TGTGCCAGCTCACCATCTCGCGCAACGCAAAACATTCAGTACTTC.